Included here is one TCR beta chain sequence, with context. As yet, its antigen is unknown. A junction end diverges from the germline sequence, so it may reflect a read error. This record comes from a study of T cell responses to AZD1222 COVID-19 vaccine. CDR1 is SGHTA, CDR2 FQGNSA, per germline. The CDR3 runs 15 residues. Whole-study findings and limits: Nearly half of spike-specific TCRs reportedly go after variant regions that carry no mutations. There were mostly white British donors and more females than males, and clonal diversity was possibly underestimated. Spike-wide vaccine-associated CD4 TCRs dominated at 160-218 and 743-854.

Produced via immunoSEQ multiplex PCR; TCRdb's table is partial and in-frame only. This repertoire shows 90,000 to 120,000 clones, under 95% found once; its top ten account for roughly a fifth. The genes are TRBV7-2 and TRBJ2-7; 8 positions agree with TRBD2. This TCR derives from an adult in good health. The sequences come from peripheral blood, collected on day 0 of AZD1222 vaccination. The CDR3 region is CASSSRGGSGAFGLF. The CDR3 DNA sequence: TGTGCCAGCAGCTCCCGGGGTGGTAGCGGGGCCTTTGGGCTCTTC.